What follows are 6 T cell receptor beta chains derived from one specimen sequenced in a study of blood T cell repertoires in COVID-19. The protocol was immunoSEQ multiplex PCR, while the TCRdb copy is restricted to in-frame clones and leaves out a portion. This table has around 20,000 clones, 85% appearing once. The specimen was peripheral blood. Receptors originate from a human donor with active COVID-19. The donor label of this sample is uncertain.

The chain recombines TRBV27 with TRBJ2-5; tentative D call: TRBD2 (6 bases). Trimming stripped 5 bases from V and 5 bases from J, with 12 bases between. This CDR3 is 13 amino acids long. The V gene's germline CDR1 is MNHEY and CDR2 SMNVEV (reference sequence). The CDR3 reads CASSASAGETQYF. DNA of the CDR3: TGTGCCAGCAGTGCTAGCGCGGGGGAGACCCAGTACTTC.

This clone occurred a few times. This chain links TRBV19 with TRBJ2-7; 12 bases are shared with TRBD2. Trimming cost V 6 bases and J 3 bases; bases outside gene matches: 3. The CDR3 runs to 14 residues. Germline assignment: CDR1 LNHDA and CDR2 SQIVND (reference sequence). The CDR3 region is CASRASGRVYEQYF. CDR3 sequence (DNA): TGTGCCAGTAGAGCTAGCGGGAGGGTCTACGAGCAGTACTTC. The full variable domain, its missing parts supplied by reference TRBV19 and TRBJ2-7, is DGGITQSPKYLFRKEGQNVTLSCEQNLNHDAMYWYRQDPGQGLRLIYYSQIVNDFQKGDIAEGYSVSREKKESFPLTVTSAQKNPTAFYLCASRASGRVYEQYFGPGTRLTVT.

The chain uses TRBV2 and TRBJ2-7, with 13 bases matching TRBD2. V lost 4 bases, J lost 6 bases, and 12 bases stayed unmatched. This CDR3 is built from 17 residues. CDR1 and CDR2 (germline): SNHLY, FYNNEI. This CDR3 is CASSGNLAGLAGLEQYF. The CDR3 bases are TGTGCCAGCAGTGGCAATTTGGCGGGACTAGCGGGACTCGAGCAGTACTTC.

The rearrangement uses TRBV13 and TRBJ1-6; 8 nucleotides agree with TRBD1. CDR3 length: 16 residues. In germline, CDR1 is PRHDT, CDR2 FYEKMQ (reference sequence). The junction had 10 bases not matched to a gene; V was cut back by 5 bases and J by 7 bases. The CDR3 reads CASSLGRGLSNSPLHF. The CDR3 DNA reads as TGTGCCAGCAGCCTTGGCAGGGGGCTCTCCAATTCACCCCTCCACTTT.

This clone was observed a single time. This chain connects TRBV6-5 to TRBJ2-5, with TRBD1 matching 9 bases. The J segment lost 4 bases and the V segment lost 2 bases, leaving 8 bases of the junction unmatched. Germline lookup yields CDR1 MNHEY and CDR2 SVGAGI. This CDR3 is built from 16 residues. The CDR3 is CASSYGSTGGSETQYF. The CDR3 coding sequence is TGTGCCAGCAGTTACGGATCGACAGGGGGATCAGAGACCCAGTACTTC.

The V gene is TRBV3-1 (or the pseudogene TRBV3-2), the J gene TRBJ1-3; D is ambiguous. The germline gives CDR1 LGHDT, CDR2 YNNKEL (reference sequence). The CDR3 has 14 amino acids. V was shortened by 5 bases and J by 4 bases, with 12 bases between the two germline ends. The CDR3 loop reads CASSADTGGNTIYF. CDR3 in DNA: TGTGCCAGCAGCGCAGACACGGGAGGAAACACCATATATTTT.